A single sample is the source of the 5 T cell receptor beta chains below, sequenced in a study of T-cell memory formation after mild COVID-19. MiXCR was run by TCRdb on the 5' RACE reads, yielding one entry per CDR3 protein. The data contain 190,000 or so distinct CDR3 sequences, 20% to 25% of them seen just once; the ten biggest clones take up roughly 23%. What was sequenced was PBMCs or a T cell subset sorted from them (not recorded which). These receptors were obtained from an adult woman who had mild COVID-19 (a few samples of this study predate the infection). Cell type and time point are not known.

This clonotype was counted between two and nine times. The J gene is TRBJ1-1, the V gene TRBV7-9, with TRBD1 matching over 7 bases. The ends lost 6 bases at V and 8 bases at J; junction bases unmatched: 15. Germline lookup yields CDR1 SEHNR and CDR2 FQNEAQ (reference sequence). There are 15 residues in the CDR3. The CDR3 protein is CASSSVGHPGQEAFF. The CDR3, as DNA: TGTGCCAGCAGTTCCGTAGGACACCCGGGACAGGAAGCTTTCTTT.

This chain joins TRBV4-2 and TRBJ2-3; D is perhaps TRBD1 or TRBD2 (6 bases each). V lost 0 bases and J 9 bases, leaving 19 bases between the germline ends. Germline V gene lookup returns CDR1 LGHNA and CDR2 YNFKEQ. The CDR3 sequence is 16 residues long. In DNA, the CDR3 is TGTGCCAGCAGCCAAGATCAACGGCCCGAAGGGGGGACGCAGTATTTT. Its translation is CASSQDQRPEGGTQYF.

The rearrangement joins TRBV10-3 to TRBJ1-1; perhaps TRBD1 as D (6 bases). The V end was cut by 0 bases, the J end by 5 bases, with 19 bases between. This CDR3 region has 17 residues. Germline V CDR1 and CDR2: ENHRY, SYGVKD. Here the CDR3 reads CAISESKGGTTGTEAFF. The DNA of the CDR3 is TGTGCCATCAGTGAGTCAAAAGGGGGGACGACGGGGACTGAAGCTTTCTTT.

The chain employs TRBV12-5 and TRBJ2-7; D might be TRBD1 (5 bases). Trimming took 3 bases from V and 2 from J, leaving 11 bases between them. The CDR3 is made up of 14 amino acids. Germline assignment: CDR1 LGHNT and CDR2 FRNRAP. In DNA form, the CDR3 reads TGTGCTAGTGGTTTTTCACAGGTCCCCTACGAGCAGTACTTC. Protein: CASGFSQVPYEQYF. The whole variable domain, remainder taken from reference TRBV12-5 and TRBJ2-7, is DARVTQTPRHKVTEMGQEVTMRCQPILGHNTVFWYRQTMMQGLELLAYFRNRAPLDDSGMPKDRFSAEMPDATLATLKIQPSEPRDSAVYFCASGFSQVPYEQYFGPGTRLTVT.

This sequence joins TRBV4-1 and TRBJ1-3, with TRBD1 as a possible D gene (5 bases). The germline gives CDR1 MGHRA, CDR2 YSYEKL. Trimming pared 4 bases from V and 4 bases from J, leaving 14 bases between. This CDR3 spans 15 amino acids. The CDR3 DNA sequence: TGCGCCAGCAGCCGCCTGGGGGTTTGGGGAAACACCATATATTTT. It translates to CASSRLGVWGNTIYF.